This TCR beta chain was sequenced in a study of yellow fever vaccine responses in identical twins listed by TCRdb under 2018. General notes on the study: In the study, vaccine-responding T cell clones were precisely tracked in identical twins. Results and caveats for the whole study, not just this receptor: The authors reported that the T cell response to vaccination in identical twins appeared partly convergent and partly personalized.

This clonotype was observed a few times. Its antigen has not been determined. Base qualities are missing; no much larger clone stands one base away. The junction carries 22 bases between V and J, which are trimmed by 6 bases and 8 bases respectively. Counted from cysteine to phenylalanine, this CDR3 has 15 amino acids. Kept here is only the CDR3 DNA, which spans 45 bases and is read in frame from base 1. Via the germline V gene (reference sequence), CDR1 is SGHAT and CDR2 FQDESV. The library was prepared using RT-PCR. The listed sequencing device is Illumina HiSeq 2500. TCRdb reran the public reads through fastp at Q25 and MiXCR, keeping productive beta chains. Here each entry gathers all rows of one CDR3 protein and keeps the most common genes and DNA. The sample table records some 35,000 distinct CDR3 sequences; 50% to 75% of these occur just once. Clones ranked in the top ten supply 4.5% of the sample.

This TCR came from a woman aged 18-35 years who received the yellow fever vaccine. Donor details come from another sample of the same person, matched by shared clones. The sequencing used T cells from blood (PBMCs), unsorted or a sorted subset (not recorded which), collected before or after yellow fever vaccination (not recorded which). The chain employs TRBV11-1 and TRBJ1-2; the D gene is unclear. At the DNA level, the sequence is TGTGCCAGCAGTCTGGAGGTGGCCCTGGTGGGGGGCTACACCTTC. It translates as CASSLEVALVGGYTF.